The 20 T cell receptor beta chains below all came from one sample that was sequenced in a study of OX40 agonist ivuxolimab in advanced cancers. Sequencing was performed with immunoSEQ multiplex PCR; in TCRdb, only in-frame clones are kept and a portion is missing. Seen here are about 84,000 clones, 94% observed once, and the top ten hold approximately 11%. Sequencing used CD4+ or CD8+ T cells sorted from blood, obtained in a trial of the OX40 agonist ivuxolimab. Receptors were obtained from an adult with an advanced solid tumor such as melanoma, head and neck, liver or kidney cancer.

The chain couples TRBV23-1 to TRBJ2-7; 9 bases map to TRBD2. TRBV23-1 is filed as an ORF, its function uncertain. The CDR3 is 17 amino acids. The ends lost 6 bases at V and 3 bases at J; junction bases unmatched: 15. Written as DNA, the CDR3 is TGCGCCAGCAGGGAGTCTAGCGGGATAGGGCCGGGCTACGAGCAGTACTTC. This sequence encodes CASRESSGIGPGYEQYF.

The V gene is TRBV19, the J gene TRBJ2-7; TRBD2 matches at 13 bases. Germline loops: CDR1 LNHDA, CDR2 SQIVND (reference sequence). The V and J ends lost 5 bases and 2 bases, in that order; junction bases with no gene match: 9. The CDR3 has 17 residues. The CDR3 is CASSLGLAGADPYEQYF. For the CDR3, the DNA is TGTGCCAGTAGTCTAGGACTAGCGGGAGCCGACCCCTACGAGCAGTACTTC.

The chain is built from TRBV14 and TRBJ1-6; weak D call: TRBD1 (6 bases). This CDR3 spans 15 amino acids. V dropped 2 bases and J dropped 10 bases, with 15 bases sitting between them. Germline V CDR1 and CDR2: SGHDN, FVKESK. The DNA of the CDR3 is TGTGCCAGCAGCCAATGGGGGGCGGGTAGGTCACCCCTCCACTTT. The encoded protein is CASSQWGAGRSPLHF.

This rearrangement joins TRBV11-2 to TRBJ2-7; 7 bases map to TRBD1. V lost 3 bases to trimming and J lost 2 bases; unmatched junction nucleotides: 1. This CDR3 has 13 amino acids. Germline V gives CDR1 SGHAT, CDR2 FQNNGV. The CDR3 loop reads CASSFDRAYEQYF. The CDR3 DNA sequence: TGTGCCAGCAGCTTCGACAGGGCCTACGAGCAGTACTTC.

The chain couples TRBV7-2 to TRBJ2-3; 11 bases agree with TRBD2. This CDR3 is 17 amino acids long. The germline V gene has CDR1 SGHTA and CDR2 FQGNSA. The V gene end was trimmed by 1 base and the J gene end by 4 bases; junction bases not matched to a gene: 7. Written as DNA, the CDR3 is TGTGCCAGCAGCTTAGATAGCGGGAGGGGCCAGGCAGATACGCAGTATTTT. This encodes CASSLDSGRGQADTQYF.

The V call is TRBV6-1, the J call TRBJ2-7; no clear D gene. V was trimmed by 2 bases and J by 3 bases, leaving 14 bases between them. The CDR3 covers 15 residues. Germline values: CDR1 MNHNS, CDR2 SASEGT. DNA for the CDR3: TGTGCCAGCAGTGAAAGAACTCAGCCCAGCTACGAGCAGTACTTC. Its translation: CASSERTQPSYEQYF.

CDR3 bases: TGTGCCAGCAGCCCAGACGGGTTCTCTGGAAACACCATATATTTT. Translating it yields CASSPDGFSGNTIYF. The chain is built from TRBV27 and TRBJ1-3, with D unresolved. V was shortened by 6 bases and J by 0 bases, with 12 bases between the two germline ends. The CDR3 runs to 15 residues. In germline, CDR1 is MNHEY, CDR2 SMNVEV (reference sequence).

This rearrangement joins TRBV4-2 to TRBJ2-7; weak D call: TRBD2 (5 bases). CDR3 length: 13 residues. V was cut by 8 bases and J by 0 bases, with 11 bases left in between. The germline V gene has CDR1 LGHNA and CDR2 YNFKEQ. CDR3 sequence reads: CASSSRSSYEQYF. DNA of the CDR3: TGTGCCAGCTCTAGCAGGTCCTCCTACGAGCAGTACTTC.

This clone appeared a few times. The DNA for the CDR3 is TGTGCCTGGAGCAATAGCAATCAGCCCCAGCATTTT. Translating gives CAWSNSNQPQHF. The J gene is TRBJ1-5, the V gene TRBV30; D is unresolved. Germline assignment: CDR1 GTSNPN and CDR2 SVGIG (reference sequence). Trimming took off 3 bases at V and 0 bases at J, with 3 bases between the two ends. The CDR3 covers 12 residues.

The gene calls are TRBV29-1 and TRBJ1-1; the D is unclear. The CDR3 spans 13 residues. With 3 bases removed from V and 2 bases from J, the gap between germline ends came to 10 bases. Germline V lookup: CDR1 SQVTM, CDR2 ANQGSEA. This CDR3 reads CSVELVANTEAFF. The DNA for the CDR3 is TGCAGCGTTGAGCTGGTGGCCAACACTGAAGCTTTCTTT.

The chain's CDR3 is CASSFTQGQYEQYF. As DNA, the CDR3 is TGTGCCAGCAGTTTTACTCAGGGACAGTACGAGCAGTACTTC. The chain recombines TRBV6-6 with TRBJ2-7, with 7 bases fitting TRBD1. This CDR3 comprises 14 residues. In germline, CDR1 is MNHNY, CDR2 SVGAGI (reference sequence). The trim removed 4 bases at V and 4 bases at J, leaving 7 bases unmatched.

V is TRBV27 and J is TRBJ2-1; 12 bases align to TRBD2. CDR1 is MNHEY and CDR2 is SMNVEV in the germline V gene (reference sequence). V dropped 6 bases and J dropped 6; count of bases not matched to a gene: 3. This CDR3 has 14 amino acids. CDR3 loop: CASSGLAGPNEQFF. Written as DNA, the CDR3 is TGTGCCAGCAGCGGACTAGCGGGACCCAATGAGCAGTTCTTC.

The CDR3 nucleotides are TGTGCCAGCAGCTCCCGGGACCTCCTGAGCAATCAGCCCCAGCATTTT. This gives the protein CASSSRDLLSNQPQHF. This chain connects TRBV7-9 to TRBJ1-5; tentative D call: TRBD1 (5 bases). Deletions cut 4 bases from V and 1 base from J, with 14 bases between. Germline assignment: CDR1 SEHNR and CDR2 FQNEAQ (reference sequence). CDR3 length: 16 residues.

V usage is TRBV11-2 and J usage is TRBJ2-1; 7 bases are a match to TRBD1. The CDR3 loop spans 13 amino acids. CDR1 SGHAT and CDR2 FQNNGV come from the germline V gene. V lost 4 bases and J lost 4; bases outside the gene matches: 1. CDR3 DNA sequence: TGTGCCAGCAGCTGGGGACAGTACAATGAGCAGTTCTTC. Protein sequence: CASSWGQYNEQFF.

In its sample, this clone was seen once. V usage is TRBV13 and J usage is TRBJ1-1; D may be TRBD1 (6 bases). The CDR3 sequence is 13 residues long. CDR1 is PRHDT and CDR2 is FYEKMQ in the germline V gene (reference sequence). Trimming cost V 7 bases and J 1 base, with 10 bases left between them. This chain's CDR3 is CASTVRGNTEAFF. CDR3 nucleotide sequence: TGTGCCAGCACGGTCAGGGGGAACACTGAAGCTTTCTTT.

The rearrangement links TRBV28 to TRBJ2-3; maybe TRBD2 (5 bases). Germline V gene data show CDR1 as MDHEN and CDR2 as SYDVKM. Trimming removed 3 bases from V and 2 bases from J, with 18 bases in between. The CDR3 is 17 amino acids. CDR3 in amino acids: CASSFTASSVDTDTQYF. CDR3 nucleotides: TGTGCCAGCAGTTTTACGGCTAGCTCAGTTGACACAGATACGCAGTATTTT.

The rearrangement uses TRBV9 and TRBJ2-1, with 8 positions matching TRBD2. Trimming removed 3 bases from V and 3 bases from J; junction bases left unmatched: 5. The CDR3 runs 15 residues. In germline, CDR1 is SGDLS, CDR2 YYNGEE. CDR3 nucleotide sequence: TGTGCCAGCAGCGCCGGGACTAGAAGCTACAATGAGCAGTTCTTC. Its protein product is CASSAGTRSYNEQFF.

J is TRBJ1-3 and V is TRBV15; D remains ambiguous. Per the germline V gene, CDR1 is LNHNV and CDR2 is YYDKDF (reference sequence). CDR3 length equals 16 residues. Trimming took off 1 base at V and 0 bases at J, with 10 bases between the two ends. The CDR3 loop is CATSRVGGLSGNTIYF. The CDR3 DNA reads as TGTGCCACCAGCAGAGTGGGCGGACTCTCTGGAAACACCATATATTTT.

The chain carries TRBV28 and TRBJ2-5; tentative D call: TRBD1 (6 bases). The CDR3 is made up of 15 amino acids. Germline-derived CDR1 and CDR2 are MDHEN and SYDVKM. V shed 6 bases and J shed 1 base, with 15 bases lying between them. As DNA, the CDR3 is TGTGCCAGCAGACCCCAGGGGATCGCCCAAGAGACCCAGTACTTC. This translates into CASRPQGIAQETQYF.

The chain couples TRBV27 to TRBJ2-7; 7 nucleotides line up with TRBD1. Germline values: CDR1 MNHEY, CDR2 SMNVEV (reference sequence). The CDR3 contains 15 residues. Trimming at V came to 4 bases and at J to 4 bases, leaving 10 bases not matched to a gene. This CDR3 is CASSSRQGQLYEQYF. In DNA, the CDR3 is TGTGCCAGCAGTTCCCGACAGGGCCAATTGTACGAGCAGTACTTC.